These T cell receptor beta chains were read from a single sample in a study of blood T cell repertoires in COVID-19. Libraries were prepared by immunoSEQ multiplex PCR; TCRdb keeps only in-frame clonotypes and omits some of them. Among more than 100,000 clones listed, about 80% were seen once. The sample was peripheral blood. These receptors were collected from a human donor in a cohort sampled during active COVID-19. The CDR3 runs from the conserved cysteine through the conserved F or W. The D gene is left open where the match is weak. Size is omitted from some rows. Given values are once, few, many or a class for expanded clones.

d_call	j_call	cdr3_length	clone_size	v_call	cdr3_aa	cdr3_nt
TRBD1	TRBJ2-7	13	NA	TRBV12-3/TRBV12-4	CASTLTGVYEQYF	TGTGCCAGCACCCTGACAGGGGTCTACGAGCAGTACTTC
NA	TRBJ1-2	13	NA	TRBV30	CAWSVPLLYGYTF	TGTGCCTGGAGTGTTCCACTTCTTTATGGCTACACCTTC
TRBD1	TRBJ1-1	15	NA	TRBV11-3	CASSLSGTANTEAFF	TGTGCCAGCAGCTTATCAGGGACAGCGAACACTGAAGCTTTCTTT
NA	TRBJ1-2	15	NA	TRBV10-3	CAISESTWGKHGYTF	TGTGCCATCAGTGAGTCGACTTGGGGCAAGCATGGCTACACCTTC
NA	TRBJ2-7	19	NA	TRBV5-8	CASSLELGQGTLRNYEQYF	TGTGCCAGCAGCTTGGAGTTGGGGCAGGGGACCCTCCGGAATTACGAGCAGTACTTC
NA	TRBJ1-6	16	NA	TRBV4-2	CASSQEPEVYNSPLHF	TGTGCCAGCAGCCAAGAACCGGAGGTCTATAATTCACCCCTCCACTTT
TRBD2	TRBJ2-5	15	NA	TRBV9	CASNRGGVYQETQYF	TGTGCCAGCAACCGGGGGGGCGTGTACCAAGAGACCCAGTACTTC
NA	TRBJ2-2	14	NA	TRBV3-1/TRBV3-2	CASSQGTTTGELFF	TGTGCCAGCAGCCAAGGGACTACCACCGGGGAGCTGTTTTTT
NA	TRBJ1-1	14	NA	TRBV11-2	CASSLGGGRLEAFF	TGTGCCAGCAGCTTAGGGGGGGGCCGGCTTGAAGCTTTCTTT
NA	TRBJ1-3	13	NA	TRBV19	CASERVSGNTIYF	TGTGCCAGTGAACGGGTCTCTGGAAACACCATATATTTT
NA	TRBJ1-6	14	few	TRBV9	CASSVGGSNSPLHF	TGTGCCAGCAGCGTAGGGGGCAGTAATTCACCCCTCCACTTT
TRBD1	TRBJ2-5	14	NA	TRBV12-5	CASGQGQGLETQYF	TGTGCTAGTGGCCAGGGACAGGGATTGGAGACCCAGTACTTC
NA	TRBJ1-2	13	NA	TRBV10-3	CAISESEAYGYTF	TGTGCCATCAGTGAGTCAGAAGCCTATGGCTACACCTTC
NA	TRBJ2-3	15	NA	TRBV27	CASTRAGFSTDTQYF	TGTGCCAGCACCCGGGCGGGGTTCAGCACAGATACGCAGTATTTT
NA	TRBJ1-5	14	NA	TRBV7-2	CASSLMDNNQPQHF	TGTGCCAGCAGCCTGATGGACAACAATCAGCCCCAGCATTTT
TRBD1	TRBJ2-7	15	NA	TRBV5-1	CASSTGDREGYEQYF	TGCGCCAGCAGCACGGGGGACAGGGAAGGCTACGAGCAGTACTTC
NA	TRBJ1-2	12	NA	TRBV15	CATSRELSGYTF	TGTGCCACCAGCAGAGAGTTGAGCGGCTACACCTTC
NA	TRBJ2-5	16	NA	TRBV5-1	CASSLGAQGGKETQYF	TGCGCCAGCAGCTTGGGGGCCCAAGGGGGTAAAGAGACCCAGTACTTC
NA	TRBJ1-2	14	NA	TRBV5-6	CASSLYQKNYGYTF	TGTGCCAGCAGCTTGTACCAGAAGAACTATGGCTACACCTTC
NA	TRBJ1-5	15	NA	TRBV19	CASSMRQGGNQPQHF	TGTGCCAGTAGTATGCGGCAGGGTGGAAATCAGCCCCAGCATTTT
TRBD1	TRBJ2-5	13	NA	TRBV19	CASSFDRGETQYF	TGTGCCAGTAGTTTTGACAGGGGAGAGACCCAGTACTTC
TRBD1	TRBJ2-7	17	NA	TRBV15	CATSIGGGLDRGTEQYF	TGTGCCACCAGCATTGGTGGGGGCCTGGACAGGGGAACCGAGCAGTACTTC
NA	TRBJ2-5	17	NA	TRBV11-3	CASSLGWTRRRQETQYF	TGTGCCAGCAGCTTAGGGTGGACACGGCGGCGCCAAGAGACCCAGTACTTC
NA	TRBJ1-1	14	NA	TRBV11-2	CASSLDGGGTEAFF	TGTGCCAGCAGCTTAGATGGGGGGGGCACTGAAGCTTTCTTT
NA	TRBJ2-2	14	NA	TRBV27	CASRPDRVSGELFF	TGTGCCAGCAGGCCCGATCGGGTCTCCGGGGAGCTGTTTTTT
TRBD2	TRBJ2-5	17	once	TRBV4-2	CASSQEPTSGGGETQYF	TGTGCCAGCAGCCAAGAGCCGACTAGCGGGGGCGGGGAGACCCAGTACTTC
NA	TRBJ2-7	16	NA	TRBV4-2	CASSQDVTAESYEQYF	TGTGCCAGCAGCCAAGATGTAACAGCCGAGTCCTACGAGCAGTACTTC
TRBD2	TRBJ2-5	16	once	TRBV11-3	CASSLASGGPQETQYF	TGTGCCAGCAGCTTAGCTAGCGGGGGGCCCCAAGAGACCCAGTACTTC
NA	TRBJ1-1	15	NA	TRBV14	CASSQWGGTATEAFF	TGTGCCAGCAGCCAATGGGGGGGGACTGCAACTGAAGCTTTCTTT
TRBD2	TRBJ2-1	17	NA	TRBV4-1	CASRNLAGLSSYNEQFF	TGCGCCAGCAGGAACCTAGCGGGCCTCAGCTCCTACAATGAGCAGTTCTTC
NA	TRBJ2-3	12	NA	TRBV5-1	CASSINTDTQYF	TGCGCCAGCAGCATAAACACAGATACGCAGTATTTT
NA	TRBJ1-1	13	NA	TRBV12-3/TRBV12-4	CASSLPGGGRTFF	TGTGCCAGCAGTTTACCCGGAGGAGGAAGGACTTTCTTT
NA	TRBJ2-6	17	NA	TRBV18	CASSPQRGSSGANVLTF	TGTGCCAGCTCACCACAGAGGGGGAGCTCTGGGGCCAACGTCCTGACTTTC
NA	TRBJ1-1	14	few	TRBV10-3	CATQGDGGFTEAFF	TGTGCCACCCAGGGTGACGGAGGGTTCACTGAAGCTTTCTTT